The rows below give T cell receptor beta chains drawn from one sample of a study of blood T cells in healthy people across ages. A single record per CDR3 protein comes from TCRdb applying MiXCR to the 5' RACE reads. Among 700,000 or so distinct CDR3 sequences listed, 20% to 25% were seen once. Sequencing input: blood. The receptors derive from a man between 65 and 79 years old in good health. Both conserved end residues are trimmed from each CDR3. Fields, in order: V gene, CDR3 length, J gene, CDR3 protein.

>TRBV5-1|12|TRBJ1-5
ASSLTGGGQPQH
>TRBV7-6|15|TRBJ2-5
ASSLAPPTRTQETQY
>TRBV12-3/TRBV12-4|10|TRBJ1-2
VSSTDLYGYT
>TRBV29-1|12|TRBJ2-2
SVARSSNTGELF
>TRBV11-2|13|TRBJ2-5
ASSLRGQFLKTQY
>TRBV7-9|12|TRBJ2-5
ASSLARDQETQY
>TRBV12-3/TRBV12-4|14|TRBJ2-1
ASRRPGLAGEIEQF
>TRBV20-1|12|TRBJ1-2
SASRGTRRGGYT
>TRBV5-5|13|TRBJ2-3
ASSLDMGVLATQY
>TRBV10-2|10|TRBJ2-5
ASMSGGETQY